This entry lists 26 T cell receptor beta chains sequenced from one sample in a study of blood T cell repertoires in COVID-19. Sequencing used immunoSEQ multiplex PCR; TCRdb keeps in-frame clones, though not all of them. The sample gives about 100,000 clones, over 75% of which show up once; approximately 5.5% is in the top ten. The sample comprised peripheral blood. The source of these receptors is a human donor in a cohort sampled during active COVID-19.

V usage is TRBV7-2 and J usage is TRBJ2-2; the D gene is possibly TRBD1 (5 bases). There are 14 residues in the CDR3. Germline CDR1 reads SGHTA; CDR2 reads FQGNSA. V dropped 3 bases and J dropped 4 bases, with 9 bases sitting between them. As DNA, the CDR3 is TGTGCCAGCAGCTTTGGACACACCACCGGGGAGCTGTTTTTT. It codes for CASSFGHTTGELFF.

Here the CDR3 reads CASSQVGQGADTQYF. In DNA form, the CDR3 reads TGCGCCAGCAGCCAAGTGGGCCAGGGCGCAGATACGCAGTATTTT. This sequence joins TRBV4-3 and TRBJ2-3, with D possibly TRBD1 on 5 matching bases. The CDR3 length is 15 residues. Germline values: CDR1 LGHNA, CDR2 YSLEER. The V end was cut by 1 base, the J end by 4 bases, with 12 bases between.

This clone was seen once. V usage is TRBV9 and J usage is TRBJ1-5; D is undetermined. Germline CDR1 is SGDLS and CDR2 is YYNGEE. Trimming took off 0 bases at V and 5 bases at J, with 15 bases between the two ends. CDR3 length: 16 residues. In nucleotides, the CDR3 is TGTGCCAGCAGCGTAGGTACGGGTATACGGGATCAGCCCCAGCATTTT. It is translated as CASSVGTGIRDQPQHF.

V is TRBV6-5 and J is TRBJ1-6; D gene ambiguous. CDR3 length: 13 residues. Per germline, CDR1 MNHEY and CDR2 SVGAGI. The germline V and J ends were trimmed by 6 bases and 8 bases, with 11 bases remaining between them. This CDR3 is CASSTKGDSPLHF. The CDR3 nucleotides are TGTGCCAGCAGCACAAAAGGAGATTCACCCCTCCACTTT.

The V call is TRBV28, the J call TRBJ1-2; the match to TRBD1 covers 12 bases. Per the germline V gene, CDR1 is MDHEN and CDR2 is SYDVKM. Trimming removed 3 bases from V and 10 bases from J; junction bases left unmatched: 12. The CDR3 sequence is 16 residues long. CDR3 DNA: TGTGCCAGCAGTTTCCCCGGGACAGGGGGCGAGACATTCTACACCTTC. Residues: CASSFPGTGGETFYTF.

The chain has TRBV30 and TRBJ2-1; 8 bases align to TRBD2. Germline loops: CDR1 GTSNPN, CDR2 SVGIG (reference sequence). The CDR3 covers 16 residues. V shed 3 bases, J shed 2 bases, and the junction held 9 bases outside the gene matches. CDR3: CAWRPLLAEAYNEQFF. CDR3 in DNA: TGTGCCTGGAGGCCTCTACTAGCGGAAGCCTACAATGAGCAGTTCTTC. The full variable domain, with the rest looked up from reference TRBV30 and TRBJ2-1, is SQTIHQWPATLVQPVGSPLSLECTVEGTSNPNLYWYRQAAGRGLQLLFYSVGIGQISSEVPQNLSASRPQDRQFILSSKKLLLSDSGFYLCAWRPLLAEAYNEQFFGPGTRLTVL.

The CDR3 nucleotides are TGTGCCAGTAGTATTGTCGCCGGCCTAGCGGGAGACATTCAGTACTTC. As protein: CASSIVAGLAGDIQYF. This chain uses TRBV19 with TRBJ2-4, with 10 bases fitting TRBD2. The CDR3 is made up of 16 amino acids. After removal of 3 bases from V and 8 bases from J, the junction contained 10 bases not matched to a gene. In germline, CDR1 is LNHDA, CDR2 SQIVND (reference sequence).

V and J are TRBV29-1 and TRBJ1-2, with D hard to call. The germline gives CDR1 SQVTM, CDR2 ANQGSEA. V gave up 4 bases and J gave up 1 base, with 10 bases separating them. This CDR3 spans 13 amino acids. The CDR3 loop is CSVVSHFNYGYTF. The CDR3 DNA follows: TGCAGCGTTGTATCCCACTTTAACTATGGCTACACCTTC.

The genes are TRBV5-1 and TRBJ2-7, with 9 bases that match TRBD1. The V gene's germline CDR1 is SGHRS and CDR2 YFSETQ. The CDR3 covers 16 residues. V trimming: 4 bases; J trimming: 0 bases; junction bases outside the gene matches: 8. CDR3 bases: TGCGCCAGCAGCCCAGGACAGGGGTTGAGCTCCTACGAGCAGTACTTC. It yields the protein CASSPGQGLSSYEQYF. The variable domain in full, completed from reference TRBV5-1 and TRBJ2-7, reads KAGVTQTPRYLIKTRGQQVTLSCSPISGHRSVSWYQQTPGQGLQFLFEYFSETQRNKGNFPGRFSGRQFSNSRSEMNVSTLELGDSALYLCASSPGQGLSSYEQYFGPGTRLTVT.

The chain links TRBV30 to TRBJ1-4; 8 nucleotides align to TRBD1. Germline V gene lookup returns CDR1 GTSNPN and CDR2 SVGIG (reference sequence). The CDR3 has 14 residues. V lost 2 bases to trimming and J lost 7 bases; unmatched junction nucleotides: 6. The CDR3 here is CAWSSGTGLEKLFF. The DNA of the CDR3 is TGTGCCTGGAGTTCCGGGACAGGTCTTGAAAAACTGTTTTTT.

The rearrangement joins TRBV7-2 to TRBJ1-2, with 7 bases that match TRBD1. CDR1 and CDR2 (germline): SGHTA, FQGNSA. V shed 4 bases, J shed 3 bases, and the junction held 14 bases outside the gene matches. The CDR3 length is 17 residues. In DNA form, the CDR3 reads TGTGCCAGCAGCTCTCCACCTCCCTCAGGGACAGACTATGGCTACACCTTC. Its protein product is CASSSPPPSGTDYGYTF. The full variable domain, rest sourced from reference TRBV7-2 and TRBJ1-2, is GAGVSQSPSNKVTEKGKDVELRCDPISGHTALYWYRQSLGQGLEFLIYFQGNSAPDKSGLPSDRFSAERTGGSVSTLTIQRTQQEDSAVYLCASSSPPPSGTDYGYTFGSGTRLTVV.

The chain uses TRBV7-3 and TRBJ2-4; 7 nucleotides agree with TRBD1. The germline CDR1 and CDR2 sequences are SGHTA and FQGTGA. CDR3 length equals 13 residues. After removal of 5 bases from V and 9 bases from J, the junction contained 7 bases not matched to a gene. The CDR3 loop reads CASSTGDSLIQYF. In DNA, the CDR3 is TGTGCCAGCAGCACCGGGGACAGTCTCATTCAGTACTTC.

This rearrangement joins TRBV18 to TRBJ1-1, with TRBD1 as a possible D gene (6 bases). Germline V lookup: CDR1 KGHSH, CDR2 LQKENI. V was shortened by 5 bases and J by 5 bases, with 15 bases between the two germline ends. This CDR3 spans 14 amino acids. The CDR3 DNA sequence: TGTGCCAGCTCATCGGAGGGAGGGGGAACTGAAGCTTTCTTT. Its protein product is CASSSEGGGTEAFF.

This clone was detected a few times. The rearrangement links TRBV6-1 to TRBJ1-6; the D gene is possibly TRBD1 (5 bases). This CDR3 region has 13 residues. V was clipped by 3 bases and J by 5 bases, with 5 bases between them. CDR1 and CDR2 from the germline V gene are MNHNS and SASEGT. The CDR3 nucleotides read TGTGCCAGCAGTGACAGGGATAATTCACCCCTCCACTTT. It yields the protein CASSDRDNSPLHF.

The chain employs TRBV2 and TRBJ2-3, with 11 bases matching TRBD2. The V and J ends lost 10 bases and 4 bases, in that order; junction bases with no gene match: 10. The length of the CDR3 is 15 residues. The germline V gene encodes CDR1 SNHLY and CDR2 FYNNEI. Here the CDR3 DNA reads TGTGCCATTATTGTAGCGGGGGGGCCCCCAGATACGCAGTATTTT. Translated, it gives CAIIVAGGPPDTQYF.

CDR3 DNA sequence: TGTGCCAGCTCACTAGTCCGGGACAGGAACACTGAAGCTTTCTTT. Residues: CASSLVRDRNTEAFF. The chain recombines TRBV18 with TRBJ1-1, with 7 bases fitting TRBD1. This CDR3 contains 15 residues. The junction had 6 bases not matched to a gene; V was cut back by 4 bases and J by 1 base. Germline V CDR1 and CDR2: KGHSH, LQKENI.

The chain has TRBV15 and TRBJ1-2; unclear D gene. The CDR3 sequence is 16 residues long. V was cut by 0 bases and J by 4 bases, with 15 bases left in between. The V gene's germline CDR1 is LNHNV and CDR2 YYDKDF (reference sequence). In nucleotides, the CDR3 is TGTGCCACCAGCAGAGAAGATCGCGGGTCCATCTATGGCTACACCTTC. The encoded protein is CATSREDRGSIYGYTF. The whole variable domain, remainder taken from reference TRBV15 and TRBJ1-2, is DAMVIQNPRYQVTQFGKPVTLSCSQTLNHNVMYWYQQKSSQAPKLLFHYYDKDFNNEADTPDNFQSRRPNTSFCFLDIRSPGLGDTAMYLCATSREDRGSIYGYTFGSGTRLTVV.

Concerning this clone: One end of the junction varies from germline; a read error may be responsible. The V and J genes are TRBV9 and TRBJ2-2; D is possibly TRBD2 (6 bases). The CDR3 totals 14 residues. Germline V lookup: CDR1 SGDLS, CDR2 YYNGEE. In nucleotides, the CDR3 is TGTGCCAGCAGCGTCAGGACTAACAACGGGGAGCTGTTTTTT. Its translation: CASSVRTNNGELFF.

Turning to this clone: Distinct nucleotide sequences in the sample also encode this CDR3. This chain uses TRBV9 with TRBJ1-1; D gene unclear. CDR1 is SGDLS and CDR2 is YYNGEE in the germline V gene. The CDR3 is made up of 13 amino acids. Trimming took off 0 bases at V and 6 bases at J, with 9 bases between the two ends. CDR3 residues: CASSVALEAEAFF. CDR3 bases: TGTGCCAGCAGCGTAGCCCTGGAGGCTGAAGCTTTCTTT.

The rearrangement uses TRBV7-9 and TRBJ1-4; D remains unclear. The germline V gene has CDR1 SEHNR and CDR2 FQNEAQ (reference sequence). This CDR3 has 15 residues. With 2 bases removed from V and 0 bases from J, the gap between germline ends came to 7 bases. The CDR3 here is CASSLSTATNEKLFF. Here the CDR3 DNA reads TGTGCCAGCAGCTTAAGTACAGCAACTAATGAAAAACTGTTTTTT. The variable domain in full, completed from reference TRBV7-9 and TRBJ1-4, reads DTGVSQNPRHKITKRGQNVTFRCDPISEHNRLYWYRQTLGQGPEFLTYFQNEAQLEKSRLLSDRFSAERPKGSFSTLEIQRTEQGDSAMYLCASSLSTATNEKLFFGSGTQLSVL.

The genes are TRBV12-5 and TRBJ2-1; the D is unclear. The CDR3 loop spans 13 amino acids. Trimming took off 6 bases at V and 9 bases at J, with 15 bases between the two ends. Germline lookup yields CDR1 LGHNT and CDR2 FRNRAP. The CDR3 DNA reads TGTGCTAGTGGACTATCCGTTCGGCGTGAGCAGTTCTTC. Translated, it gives CASGLSVRREQFF.

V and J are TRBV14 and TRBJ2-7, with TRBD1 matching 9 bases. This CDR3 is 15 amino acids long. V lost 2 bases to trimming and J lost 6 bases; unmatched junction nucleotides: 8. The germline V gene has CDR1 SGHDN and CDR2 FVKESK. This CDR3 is CASSQPGTGMGEQYF. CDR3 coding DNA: TGTGCCAGCAGCCAACCTGGGACAGGGATGGGCGAGCAGTACTTC.

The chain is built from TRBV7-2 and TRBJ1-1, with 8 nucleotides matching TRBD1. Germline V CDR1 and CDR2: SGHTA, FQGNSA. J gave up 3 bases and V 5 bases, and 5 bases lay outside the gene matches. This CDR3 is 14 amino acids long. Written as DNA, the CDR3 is TGTGCCAGCAGCCAAGGACAGGGCCACACTGAAGCTTTCTTT. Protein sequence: CASSQGQGHTEAFF.

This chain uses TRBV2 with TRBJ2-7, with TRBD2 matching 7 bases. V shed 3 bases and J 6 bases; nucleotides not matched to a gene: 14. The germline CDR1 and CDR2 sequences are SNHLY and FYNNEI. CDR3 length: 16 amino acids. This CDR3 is CASSDPGRGRAGEQYF. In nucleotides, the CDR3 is TGTGCCAGCAGTGACCCGGGGCGGGGGAGGGCCGGCGAGCAGTACTTC.

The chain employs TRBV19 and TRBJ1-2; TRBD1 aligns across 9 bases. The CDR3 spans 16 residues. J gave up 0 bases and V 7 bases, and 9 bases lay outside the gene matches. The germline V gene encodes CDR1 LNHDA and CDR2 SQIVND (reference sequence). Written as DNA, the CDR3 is TGTGCCAGTACTAAGGACAGGGGAGGCTCTAACTATGGCTACACCTTC. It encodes CASTKDRGGSNYGYTF.

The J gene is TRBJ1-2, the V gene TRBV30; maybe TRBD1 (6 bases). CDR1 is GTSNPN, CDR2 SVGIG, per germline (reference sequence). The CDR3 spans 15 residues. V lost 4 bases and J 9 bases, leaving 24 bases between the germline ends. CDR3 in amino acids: CAWNRQVFANRSYTF. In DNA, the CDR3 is TGTGCCTGGAATAGACAGGTTTTTGCGAATAGGAGCTACACCTTC. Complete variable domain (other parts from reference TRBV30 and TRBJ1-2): SQTIHQWPATLVQPVGSPLSLECTVEGTSNPNLYWYRQAAGRGLQLLFYSVGIGQISSEVPQNLSASRPQDRQFILSSKKLLLSDSGFYLCAWNRQVFANRSYTFGSGTRLTVV.